The TCR beta chain described here comes from a study of shared clonotypes between healthy human individuals. Study outcomes and limitations: Tissue TCR repertoires likely differ from these blood-only repertoires. Clonotype sharing among donors was expected to depend on sequencing depth.

In regard to this clone: No antigen is known for it.

In replicate PCRs of unsorted PBMC, around 300 ng DNA, roughly 31,000 T cell genomes, was used. Repertoires were generated with immunoSEQ multiplex PCR, while TCRdb's copy carries only in-frame clones and drops some. Of roughly 500,000 clones listed, roughly 83% are singletons. The ends were cut back, 0 bases at V and 3 bases at J, with 11 bases in the middle. CDR3 size: 15 residues. CDR1 and CDR2 (germline): KGHSH, LQKENI. The genes are TRBV18 and TRBJ1-1; D ambiguous. Input material: PBMCs. This receptor was identified in a woman in her forties in good health. Some clones in this sample may be carry-over from other donors' samples. CDR3 sequence reads: CASSPPHPQDTEAFF. The DNA for the CDR3 is TGTGCCAGCTCACCACCCCACCCCCAGGACACTGAAGCTTTCTTT. The full variable domain, in which reference TRBV18 and TRBJ1-1 provide the parts outside the CDR3, is NAGVMQNPRHLVRRRGQEARLRCSPMKGHSHVYWYRQLPEEGLKFMVYLQKENIIDESGMPKERFSAEFPKEGPSILRIQQVVRGDSAAYFCASSPPHPQDTEAFFGQGTRLTVV.